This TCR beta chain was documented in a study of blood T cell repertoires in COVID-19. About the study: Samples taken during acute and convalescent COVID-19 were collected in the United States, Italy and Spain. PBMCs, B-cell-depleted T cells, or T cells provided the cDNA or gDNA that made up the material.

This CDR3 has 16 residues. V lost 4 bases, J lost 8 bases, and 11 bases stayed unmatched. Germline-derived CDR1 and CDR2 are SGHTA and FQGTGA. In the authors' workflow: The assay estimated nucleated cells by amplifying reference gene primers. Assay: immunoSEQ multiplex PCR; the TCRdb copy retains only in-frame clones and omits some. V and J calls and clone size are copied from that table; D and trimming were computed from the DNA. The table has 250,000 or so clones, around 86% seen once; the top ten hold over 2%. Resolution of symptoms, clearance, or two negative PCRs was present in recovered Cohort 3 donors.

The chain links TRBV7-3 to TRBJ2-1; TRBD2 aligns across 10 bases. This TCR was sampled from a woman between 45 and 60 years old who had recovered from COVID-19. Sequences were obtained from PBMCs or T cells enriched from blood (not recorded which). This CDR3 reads CASSSSLAGDKHEQFF. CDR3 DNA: TGTGCCAGCAGCTCCTCCCTAGCGGGAGATAAACATGAGCAGTTCTTC. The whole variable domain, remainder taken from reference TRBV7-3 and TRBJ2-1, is GAGVSQTPSNKVTEKGKYVELRCDPISGHTALYWYRQSLGQGPEFLIYFQGTGAADDSGLPNDRFFAVRPEGSVSTLKIQRTERGDSAVYLCASSSSLAGDKHEQFFGPGTRLTVL.